The clone carrying this T cell receptor beta chain has just one count. This record comes from a study of blood T cell repertoires in COVID-19. Losses at the gene ends were 4 bases for V and 10 bases for J; bases not matched to a gene: 5. The CDR3 sequence is 15 residues long. Germline values: CDR1 LGHDT, CDR2 YNNKEL (reference sequence). Authors' processing steps: Nucleated cell counts were estimated from reference gene primer amplification. Here immunoSEQ multiplex PCR was the method, and the copy in TCRdb shows in-frame clones only, minus some. That table is the source of V, J and clone size, and D and trimming were worked out from the DNA. The profile shows about 72,000 clones, approximately 88% of them singletons.

Material: peripheral blood. This TCR was recovered from a man between 45 and 60 years old with acute or convalescent COVID-19. The chain combines TRBV3-1 (or the pseudogene TRBV3-2) with TRBJ1-6, with TRBD1 matching over 12 bases. CDR3 amino acids: CASSPGQGAGSPLHF. For the CDR3, the DNA is TGTGCCAGCAGCCCGGGACAGGGGGCTGGATCACCCCTCCACTTT.